The 11 T cell receptor beta chains presented below share a single source sample, sequenced in a study of OX40 agonist ivuxolimab in advanced cancers. The data were produced by immunoSEQ multiplex PCR, yet TCRdb's version contains in-frame clones alone and is incomplete. This table has 68,000 or so clones, roughly 80% appearing once. Sequenced material: CD4+ or CD8+ T cells sorted from blood, taken in a trial of the OX40 agonist ivuxolimab. The receptors derive from an adult with an advanced solid tumor such as melanoma, head and neck, liver or kidney cancer.

This sequence joins TRBV19 and TRBJ2-1; D could derive from TRBD1 or TRBD2 (5 bases each). Germline loops: CDR1 LNHDA, CDR2 SQIVND (reference sequence). Trimming stripped 7 bases from V and 5 bases from J, with 12 bases between. This CDR3 region has 13 residues. In nucleotides, the CDR3 is TGTGCCAGTACCCCCGGGACGGACAATGAGCAGTTCTTC. It codes for CASTPGTDNEQFF.

The rearrangement joins TRBV19 to TRBJ1-5; D uncertain. The germline V gene encodes CDR1 LNHDA and CDR2 SQIVND (reference sequence). V gave up 5 bases and J gave up 4 bases, with 15 bases separating them. This CDR3 contains 15 residues. CDR3: CASSPTRGGNQPQHF. CDR3 sequence (DNA): TGTGCCAGTAGTCCCACACGGGGTGGAAATCAGCCCCAGCATTTT.

This clone was recorded once. The chain uses TRBV10-3 and TRBJ1-1; D remains ambiguous. V lost 5 bases and J lost 3, with 7 bases in between. The germline CDR1 and CDR2 sequences are ENHRY and SYGVKD. The CDR3 totals 12 residues. The CDR3 loop is CAISPRDTEAFF. Here the CDR3 DNA reads TGTGCCATCAGTCCCAGAGACACTGAAGCTTTCTTT.

This clone appeared a single time. The chain uses TRBV29-1 and TRBJ2-3; perhaps TRBD2 as D (6 bases). Germline V gene lookup returns CDR1 SQVTM and CDR2 ANQGSEA. The ends were cut back, 0 bases at V and 0 bases at J, with 13 bases in the middle. This CDR3 region has 16 residues. The CDR3, as DNA: TGCAGCGTTGAAGACATAGCGGAGTCTAGCACAGATACGCAGTATTTT. This sequence encodes CSVEDIAESSTDTQYF.

The chain recombines TRBV7-3 with TRBJ2-3, with TRBD2 matching 10 bases. This CDR3 region has 16 residues. In germline, CDR1 is SGHTA, CDR2 FQGTGA. V was clipped by 6 bases and J by 3 bases; unmatched bases: 9. CDR3 region: CASSSVAGGGTDTQYF. Here the CDR3 DNA reads TGTGCCAGCAGTTCCGTAGCGGGAGGCGGGACAGATACGCAGTATTTT.

V gene TRBV19 combines with J gene TRBJ1-4; D possibly corresponds to TRBD1 (6 bases). Trimming cost V 2 bases and J 8 bases, with 12 bases left between them. CDR3 length: 14 residues. CDR1 is LNHDA and CDR2 is SQIVND in the germline V gene (reference sequence). This CDR3 is CASSITRGREKLFF. The CDR3 nucleotides are TGTGCCAGTAGTATAACCAGGGGTCGAGAAAAACTGTTTTTT.

By frequency in the sample, this clone is medium-sized (0.01 to 0.1%). The CDR3 sequence is CASSFEGRNTEAFF. The CDR3 DNA sequence: TGTGCCAGCAGCTTCGAGGGCCGGAACACTGAAGCTTTCTTT. The chain links TRBV11-2 to TRBJ1-1; D remains ambiguous. CDR1 and CDR2 from the germline V gene are SGHAT and FQNNGV. Trimming left V 3 bases short and J 1 base short, with 9 bases between. The CDR3 spans 14 residues.

The genes are TRBV27 and TRBJ1-6, with TRBD1 matching 7 bases. Germline V lookup: CDR1 MNHEY, CDR2 SMNVEV (reference sequence). The CDR3 has 14 residues. Losses at the gene ends were 6 bases for V and 10 bases for J; bases not matched to a gene: 9. The CDR3 sequence is CASRQGEVVSPLHF. The DNA for the CDR3 is TGTGCCAGCAGGCAGGGGGAAGTGGTGTCACCCCTCCACTTT.

The gene calls are TRBV6-6 and TRBJ1-1; D not resolved. The germline CDR1 and CDR2 sequences are MNHNY and SVGAGI (reference sequence). V lost 2 bases to trimming and J lost 7 bases, with 8 bases between them. The CDR3 covers 12 residues. CDR3 loop: CASSYPGREAFF. The CDR3 DNA is TGTGCCAGCAGTTACCCCGGCCGTGAAGCTTTCTTT.

V and J are TRBV2 and TRBJ1-5, with D tentatively TRBD1 (5 bases). CDR1 is SNHLY and CDR2 is FYNNEI in the germline V gene. The CDR3 is 13 amino acids. The V and J ends lost 6 bases and 5 bases respectively, with 11 bases between them. This CDR3 reads CASRSQGYQPQHF. In DNA, the CDR3 is TGTGCCAGCAGATCTCAGGGATATCAGCCCCAGCATTTT. The complete variable domain, with remaining parts taken from reference TRBV2 and TRBJ1-5, reads EPEVTQTPSHQVTQMGQEVILRCVPISNHLYFYWYRQILGQKVEFLVSFYNNEISEKSEIFDDQFSVERPDGSNFTLKIRSTKLEDSAMYFCASRSQGYQPQHFGDGTRLSIL.

V and J are TRBV5-1 and TRBJ1-6; D gene unclear. CDR3 length: 14 amino acids. Germline CDR1 and CDR2: SGHRS and YFSETQ. Trimming took 0 bases from V and 7 from J, leaving 8 bases between them. The CDR3 DNA is TGCGCCAGCAGCTTGGCGGCGGGGAATTCACCCCTCCACTTT. This translates into CASSLAAGNSPLHF.